These T cell receptor beta chains were read from a single sample in a study of technical replicates of blood from several donors. Clones were sequenced by immunoSEQ multiplex PCR, and TCRdb holds only the in-frame ones, with some missing. The sample has tens of thousands of clones, approximately 98% seen once. The specimen sequenced was T cells isolated from PBMCs. These receptors originate from a human donor in good health. Each CDR3 is given with its conserved first and last residue. D genes are given only for firm matches. Expanded clones are given a class, and other clones once, few, many or no size at all.

J,V,length,D,size,DNA,CDR3
TRBJ1-1,TRBV29-1,13,.,.,TGCAGCGTCGCACAGGCGTTGAACACTGAAGCTTTCTTT,CSVAQALNTEAFF
TRBJ2-3,TRBV11-3,18,TRBD2,.,TGTGCCAGCAGCTTAGGAGGGGGTACTAGCGGGATCACAGATACGCAGTATTTT,CASSLGGGTSGITDTQYF
TRBJ2-3,TRBV19,15,TRBD2,.,TGTGCCAGTAGAAGACTAGCGCAGAACACAGATACGCAGTATTTT,CASRRLAQNTDTQYF
TRBJ2-4,TRBV30,15,.,.,TGTGCCTGGAGTAAACTTAGCGTGTTCAAAAACATTCAGTACTTC,CAWSKLSVFKNIQYF
TRBJ1-2,TRBV20-1,11,.,.,TGCAGTGCTAGAGTCGGGAGTGGCTACACCTTC,CSARVGSGYTF
TRBJ2-1,TRBV29-1,13,.,.,TGCAGCGTTGAAGTCGGGGGAATTAATGAGCAGTTCTTC,CSVEVGGINEQFF
TRBJ2-7,TRBV7-6,18,TRBD2,.,TGTGCCAGCAGCTCCCGGGACGGATGGACTAGCGGGAGCTACGAGCAGTACTTC,CASSSRDGWTSGSYEQYF
TRBJ2-7,TRBV7-9,15,TRBD2,.,TGTGCCAGCAGCTTCTTCGCGGGAGGGCCCTACGAGCAGTACTTC,CASSFFAGGPYEQYF
TRBJ2-7,TRBV28,13,.,.,TGTGCCAGCCACGAAGGCGGTACCTACGAGCAGTACTTC,CASHEGGTYEQYF
TRBJ2-7,TRBV7-6,13,.,few,TGTGCCAGCAGCTTAGGTCCTAACTACGAGCAGTACTTC,CASSLGPNYEQYF
TRBJ2-3,TRBV30,15,TRBD2,.,TGTGCCTGGAACCGACTAGCGGGAGTGGCAGATACGCAGTATTTT,CAWNRLAGVADTQYF
TRBJ2-2,TRBV11-2,11,.,.,TGTGCCAGCATCGGGAGAGGGGAGCTGTTTTTT,CASIGRGELFF
TRBJ2-7,TRBV10-2,15,TRBD1,.,TGCGCCAGCAGTGCTTATCCCGGGACAGGGGACGAGCAGTACTTC,CASSAYPGTGDEQYF
TRBJ1-1,TRBV7-2,14,.,.,TGTGCCAGCAGCTTAAAGCTCCGGGGGACTGAAGCTTTCTTT,CASSLKLRGTEAFF
TRBJ1-5,TRBV28,15,TRBD1,.,TGTGCCAGCGAGGGACAGGGCGCGAGCAATCAGCCCCAGCATTTT,CASEGQGASNQPQHF
TRBJ1-1,TRBV9,17,.,.,TGTGCCAGCAGCGCCACTTCCCGTGCGTTCTCGAACACTGAAGCTTTCTTT,CASSATSRAFSNTEAFF
TRBJ1-2,TRBV7-9,15,TRBD1,.,TGTGCCAGCAGCTCTCGAGGGACAGCTCTCACAGGCTACACCTTC,CASSSRGTALTGYTF
TRBJ1-2,TRBV28,14,.,.,TGTGCCAGCTACGCCCAGGGGAGAGGCTATGGCTACACCTTC,CASYAQGRGYGYTF
TRBJ1-1,TRBV5-6,13,.,.,TGTGCCAGCAGCTTTCAGGGTCTCACTGAAGCTTTCTTT,CASSFQGLTEAFF
TRBJ2-3,TRBV11-2,14,.,.,TGTGCCAGCAGCCTCGGACTACAGTCTGATACGCAGTATTTT,CASSLGLQSDTQYF
TRBJ2-7,TRBV5-1,16,.,.,TGCGCCAGCAGCTTGGCCACGTCGGGGGGCCCGGGGGAGCAGTACTTC,CASSLATSGGPGEQYF
TRBJ1-5,TRBV30,14,.,.,TGTGCCTGGAGTGCCCAACTGAGCAATCAGCCCCAGCATTTT,CAWSAQLSNQPQHF
TRBJ2-3,TRBV7-2,18,TRBD2,.,TGTGCCAGCAGCTTCAGTATCCGAGTAGCGGGTTACACAGATACGCAGTATTTT,CASSFSIRVAGYTDTQYF
TRBJ2-7,TRBV13,11,TRBD1,.,TGTGCCAGCAGCCAAGGACAGGGGAAGTACTTC,CASSQGQGKYF
TRBJ2-7,TRBV9,15,.,.,TGTGCCAGCAGCGTCACTGGGCTAGCAGAGTACGAGCAGTACTTC,CASSVTGLAEYEQYF
TRBJ1-1,TRBV11-2,14,.,.,TGTGCCAGCAGCTCAAATAGGGGTTATAAGGAAGCTTTCTTT,CASSSNRGYKEAFF
TRBJ1-5,TRBV2,13,TRBD1,.,TGTGCCAGCAGTGTAGAGGACAGGGGTTCCCAGCATTTT,CASSVEDRGSQHF
TRBJ1-5,TRBV28,14,.,.,TGTGCCAGCAGAGAACAGGGCGGCAATCAGCCCCAGCATTTT,CASREQGGNQPQHF
TRBJ2-7,TRBV7-2,16,TRBD2,.,TGTGCCAGCAGCAAGCCGGGACTAGCGGGCTCCTACGAGCAGTACTTC,CASSKPGLAGSYEQYF
TRBJ1-1,TRBV29-1,13,TRBD1,.,TGCAGCGTCGACAGGGGGCGTGAAACTGAAGCTTTTTTT,CSVDRGRETEAFF
TRBJ1-4,TRBV2,12,.,.,TGTGCCAGCGCGGTGCATCATGAAAAACTGTTTTTT,CASAVHHEKLFF
TRBJ2-1,TRBV9,19,TRBD2,.,TGTGCCAGCAGCGTAGTCGACCGACTAGCGGGTTTCTCCTACAATGAGCAGTTCTTC,CASSVVDRLAGFSYNEQFF
TRBJ1-5,TRBV2,19,.,.,TGTGCCAGCAGTGATCTTTCAGGGGATGGGGTGGCAGGCAATCAGCCCCAGCATTTT,CASSDLSGDGVAGNQPQHF
TRBJ1-5,TRBV30,12,.,once,TGTGCCTGGGCTAGGGGCGATCAGCCCCAGCATTTT,CAWARGDQPQHF
TRBJ2-1,TRBV11-2,14,.,.,TGTGCCAGCAGCCTCCTGAACACTAGGAATGAGCAGTTCTTC,CASSLLNTRNEQFF
TRBJ2-7,TRBV7-8,14,.,.,TGTGCCAGCAGCCCCCCTTGGTTGGAGGACGAGCAGTACTTC,CASSPPWLEDEQYF
TRBJ2-7,TRBV7-3,14,TRBD2,.,TGTGCCAGCAGCGTCACTAGCGGGAGCTACGAGCAGTACTTC,CASSVTSGSYEQYF
TRBJ2-7,TRBV7-9,15,.,.,TGTGCCAGCAGCTTAGTCCTAGGGGGCGCGGGGGAGCAGTACTTC,CASSLVLGGAGEQYF
TRBJ1-1,TRBV4-1,15,.,.,TGCGCCAGCAGCCTCGGCTGGGCCGAGAACACTGAAGCTTTCTTT,CASSLGWAENTEAFF
TRBJ2-7,TRBV9,15,TRBD1,.,TGTGCCAGCAGCGTAGGGGGGACAGGGGGCTACGAGCAGTACTTC,CASSVGGTGGYEQYF
TRBJ1-1,TRBV6-5,15,TRBD1,.,TGTGCCAGCAGGCCTCAGGGGGCCCGGAACACTGAAGCTTTCTTT,CASRPQGARNTEAFF
TRBJ2-7,TRBV6-1,13,.,.,TGTGCCAGCAGATTAGGGAGAGATGCCGAGCAGTACTTC,CASRLGRDAEQYF
TRBJ2-5,TRBV28,16,.,.,TGTGCCAGCAGTTTATGGGAGGGAGGCCAAGAAGAGACCCAGTACTTC,CASSLWEGGQEETQYF
TRBJ1-2,TRBV18,15,.,.,TGTGCCAGCTCACCTTTAGGGGCTCAAGACTATGGCTACACCTTC,CASSPLGAQDYGYTF
TRBJ2-2,TRBV5-8,13,TRBD1,.,TGTGCCAGCAGCGACAGGGTAACCGGGGAGCTGTTTTTT,CASSDRVTGELFF
TRBJ1-5,TRBV27,15,.,.,TGTGCCAGCAGTTTGGGTCAGGGGTTTCGTCAGCCCCAGCATTTT,CASSLGQGFRQPQHF
TRBJ1-4,TRBV5-1,12,.,.,TGCGCCAGCAGCTTGCAAAATGAAAAACTGTTTTTT,CASSLQNEKLFF
TRBJ2-7,TRBV6-5,14,TRBD2,once,TGTGCCAGCAGCCGGACTAGCGAATCCTACGAGCAGTACTTC,CASSRTSESYEQYF
TRBJ2-5,TRBV9,13,.,.,TGTGCCAGCAGCGTAACGGACCAAGAGACCCAGTACTTC,CASSVTDQETQYF
TRBJ2-5,TRBV27,15,.,.,TGTGCCAGCAGTTTTCGCCGGGACTTCCAAGAGACCCAGTACTTC,CASSFRRDFQETQYF
TRBJ2-1,TRBV11-1,15,.,once,TGTGCCAGCAGCTACAGCGGGCCTTCCTACAATGAGCAGTTCTTC,CASSYSGPSYNEQFF
TRBJ2-7,TRBV7-6,15,TRBD2,.,TGTGCCAGCAGCTCGGGACTAGCGGGACGCTACGAGCAGTACTTC,CASSSGLAGRYEQYF
TRBJ1-5,TRBV7-9,14,.,.,TGTGCCAGCAGCTTAGACAGGGTGGCCCAGCCCCAGCATTTT,CASSLDRVAQPQHF
TRBJ1-2,TRBV9,15,.,.,TGTGCCAGCAGCGTAGCTGGGGGCGGGGGCTATGGCTACACCTTC,CASSVAGGGGYGYTF
TRBJ2-5,TRBV5-6,14,.,once,TGTGCCAGCAGCTTCTTCGGGGGCCAAGAGACCCAGTACTTC,CASSFFGGQETQYF
TRBJ2-7,TRBV27,14,.,once,TGTGCCAGCAGTCAGGGACTGCCGACCTACGAGCAGTACTTC,CASSQGLPTYEQYF
TRBJ2-7,TRBV7-8,18,TRBD2,.,TGTGCCAGCAGCTTAAAGGGTCGCTCCGGGAGGACCTCCTACGAGCAGTACTTC,CASSLKGRSGRTSYEQYF
TRBJ1-4,TRBV30,13,TRBD1,.,TGTGCCTACCAACAGGGGCTAGGGGAAAAACTGTTTTTT,CAYQQGLGEKLFF
TRBJ1-1,TRBV4-2,15,.,.,TGTGCCAGCAGCCAAGAACAGGGCGGTCCCACTGAAGCTTTCTTT,CASSQEQGGPTEAFF
TRBJ2-3,TRBV6-5,13,.,.,TGTGCCAGCAGTAAGCAGGACACAGATACGCAGTATTTT,CASSKQDTDTQYF